This T cell receptor (beta chain) was sequenced in a study of T cells after yellow fever vaccination. Study results and limitations: Most primary-vaccination clones recurred post-booster (about 96% CD4, roughly 91% CD8). A small share of clonotypes appeared in both CD4 and CD8 compartments.

Trimming took 0 bases from V and 5 from J, leaving 13 bases between them. There are 15 residues in the CDR3. CDR1 and CDR2 from the germline V gene are ENHRY and SYGVKD. On this clonotype itself: Its antigen is undetermined.

UMIs and a universal primer site were added when TCR cDNA was made by 5'RACE template switching. TCRdb fed the 5' RACE reads into MiXCR, producing one record per CDR3 protein. Of 610,000 or so distinct CDR3 sequences in the sample, around an eighth were seen once. The V and J genes are TRBV10-3 and TRBJ1-1; D ambiguous. This specimen consisted of PBMCs, obtained on the day of the yellow fever booster vaccination. This clonotype was obtained from a man aged 25-45 years who received the YFV17D yellow fever vaccine. CDR3 sequence (DNA): TGTGCCATCAGTGAGTCGAGTAGTGTATGGACTGAAGCTTTCTTT. Encoded protein: CAISESSSVWTEAFF.